The sequence of this TCR beta chain was determined in a study of early T cells in non-severe SARS-CoV-2 infection. MiXCR, applied by TCRdb to the 5' RACE reads, yields one record per CDR3 protein. The sample shows about 80,000 distinct CDR3 sequences, 9% to 13% of them seen only once. The CDR3 is 18 amino acids. V was pared by 2 bases and J by 3 bases, with 16 bases of the junction left unmatched. Germline values: CDR1 SGDLS, CDR2 YYNGEE. This clonotype came up a few times. The clonotype was recovered from an adult who was a healthcare worker with PCR-confirmed SARS-CoV-2 infection or an uninfected control (not recorded which). Sequencing input: whole blood. The chain combines TRBV9 with TRBJ1-1; 7 bases align to TRBD1. CDR3 sequence reads: CASSVHGQVNPKDTEAFF. DNA for the CDR3: TGTGCCAGCAGCGTCCACGGACAGGTCAACCCGAAGGACACTGAAGCTTTCTTT.